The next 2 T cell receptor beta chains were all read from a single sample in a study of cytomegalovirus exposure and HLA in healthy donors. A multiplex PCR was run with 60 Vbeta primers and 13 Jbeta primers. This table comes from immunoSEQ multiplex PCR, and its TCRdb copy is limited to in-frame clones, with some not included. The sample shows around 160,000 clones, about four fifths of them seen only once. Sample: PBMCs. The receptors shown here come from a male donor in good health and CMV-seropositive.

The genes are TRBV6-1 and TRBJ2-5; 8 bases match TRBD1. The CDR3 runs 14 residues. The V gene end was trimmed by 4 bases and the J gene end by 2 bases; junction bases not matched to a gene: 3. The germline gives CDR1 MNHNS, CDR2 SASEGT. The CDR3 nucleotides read TGTGCCAGCAGTGTCGACAGGGGACAAGAGACCCAGTACTTC. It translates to CASSVDRGQETQYF.

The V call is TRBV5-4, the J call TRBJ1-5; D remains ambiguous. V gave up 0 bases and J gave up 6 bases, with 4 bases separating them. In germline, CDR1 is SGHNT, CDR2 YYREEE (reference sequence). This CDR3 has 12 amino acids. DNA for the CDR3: TGTGCCAGCAGCTTGGATAGTCAGCCCCAGCATTTT. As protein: CASSLDSQPQHF.